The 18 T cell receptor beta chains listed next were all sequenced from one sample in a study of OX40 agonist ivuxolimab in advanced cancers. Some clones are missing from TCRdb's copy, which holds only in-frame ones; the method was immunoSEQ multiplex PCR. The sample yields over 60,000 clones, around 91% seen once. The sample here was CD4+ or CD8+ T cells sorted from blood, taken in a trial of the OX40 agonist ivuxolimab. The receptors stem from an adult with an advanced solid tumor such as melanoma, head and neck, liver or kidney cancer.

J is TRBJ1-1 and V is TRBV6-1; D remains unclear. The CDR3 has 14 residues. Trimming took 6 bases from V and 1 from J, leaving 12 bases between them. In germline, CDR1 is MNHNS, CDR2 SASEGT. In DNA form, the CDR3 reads TGTGCCAGCAGCCCCAGGTGGGAGAACACTGAAGCTTTCTTT. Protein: CASSPRWENTEAFF.

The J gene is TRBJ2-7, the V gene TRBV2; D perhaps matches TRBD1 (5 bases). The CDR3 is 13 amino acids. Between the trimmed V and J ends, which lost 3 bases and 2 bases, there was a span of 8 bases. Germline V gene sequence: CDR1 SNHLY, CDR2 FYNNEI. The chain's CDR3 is CASSEDTAYEQYF. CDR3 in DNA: TGTGCCAGCAGTGAGGACACTGCCTACGAGCAGTACTTC.

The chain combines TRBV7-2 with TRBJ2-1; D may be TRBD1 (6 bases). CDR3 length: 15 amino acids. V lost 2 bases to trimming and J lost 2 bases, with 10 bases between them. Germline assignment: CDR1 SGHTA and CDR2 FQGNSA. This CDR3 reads CASSLSGVPYNEQFF. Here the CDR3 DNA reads TGTGCCAGCAGCTTATCAGGGGTCCCCTACAATGAGCAGTTCTTC. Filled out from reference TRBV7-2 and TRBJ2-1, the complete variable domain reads GAGVSQSPSNKVTEKGKDVELRCDPISGHTALYWYRQSLGQGLEFLIYFQGNSAPDKSGLPSDRFSAERTGGSVSTLTIQRTQQEDSAVYLCASSLSGVPYNEQFFGPGTRLTVL.

The CDR3 nucleotides read TGCAGCGCTAGGACCGGGGGCGCCTACGAGCAGTACTTC. This sequence encodes CSARTGGAYEQYF. The V and J genes are TRBV29-1 and TRBJ2-7; D could derive from TRBD1 or TRBD2 (6 bases each). Per the germline V gene, CDR1 is SQVTM and CDR2 is ANQGSEA. Trimming cost V 7 bases and J 2 bases, with 15 bases left between them. The CDR3 spans 13 residues.

This CDR3 is CASSLPVSGIPAEQYF. The CDR3 nucleotides are TGCGCCAGCAGCTTACCGGTAAGCGGGATTCCTGCCGAGCAGTACTTC. J is TRBJ2-7 and V is TRBV5-1; 7 bases are shared with TRBD2. The trim removed 2 bases at V and 6 bases at J, leaving 14 bases unmatched. The CDR3 contains 16 residues. Per the germline V gene, CDR1 is SGHRS and CDR2 is YFSETQ. Full variable domain (rest looked up from reference TRBV5-1 and TRBJ2-7): KAGVTQTPRYLIKTRGQQVTLSCSPISGHRSVSWYQQTPGQGLQFLFEYFSETQRNKGNFPGRFSGRQFSNSRSEMNVSTLELGDSALYLCASSLPVSGIPAEQYFGPGTRLTVT.

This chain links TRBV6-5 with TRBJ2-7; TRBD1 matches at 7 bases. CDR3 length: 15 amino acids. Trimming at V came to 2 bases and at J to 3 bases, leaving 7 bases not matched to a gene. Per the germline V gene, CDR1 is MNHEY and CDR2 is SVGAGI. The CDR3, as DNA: TGTGCCAGCAGTTACCCCCGGGCAGGGGGCTACGAGCAGTACTTC. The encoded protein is CASSYPRAGGYEQYF.

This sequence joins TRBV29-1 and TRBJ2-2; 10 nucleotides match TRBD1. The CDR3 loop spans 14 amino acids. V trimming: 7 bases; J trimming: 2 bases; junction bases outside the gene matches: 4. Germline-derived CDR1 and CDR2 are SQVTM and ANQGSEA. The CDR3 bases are TGCAGCGCCGACAGGGGGCAAAACACCGGGGAGCTGTTTTTT. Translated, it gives CSADRGQNTGELFF.

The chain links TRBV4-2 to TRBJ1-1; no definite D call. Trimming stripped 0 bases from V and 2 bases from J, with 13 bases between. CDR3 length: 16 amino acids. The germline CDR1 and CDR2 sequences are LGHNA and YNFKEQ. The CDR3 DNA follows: TGTGCCAGCAGCCAAGATAAAGTTGGGGTAAACACTGAAGCTTTCTTT. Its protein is CASSQDKVGVNTEAFF.

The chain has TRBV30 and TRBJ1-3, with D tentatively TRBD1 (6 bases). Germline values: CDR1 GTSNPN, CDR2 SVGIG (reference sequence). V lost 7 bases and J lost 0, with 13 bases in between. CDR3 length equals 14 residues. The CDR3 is CALNRDFSGNTIYF. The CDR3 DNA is TGTGCCTTGAACAGGGACTTCTCTGGAAACACCATATATTTT.

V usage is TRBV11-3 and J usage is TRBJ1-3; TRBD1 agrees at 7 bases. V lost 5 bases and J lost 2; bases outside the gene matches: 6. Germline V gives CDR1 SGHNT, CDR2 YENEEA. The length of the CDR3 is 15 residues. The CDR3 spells CASSLGTGAGNTIYF. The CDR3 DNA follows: TGTGCCAGCAGCCTCGGCACAGGGGCTGGAAACACCATATATTTT.

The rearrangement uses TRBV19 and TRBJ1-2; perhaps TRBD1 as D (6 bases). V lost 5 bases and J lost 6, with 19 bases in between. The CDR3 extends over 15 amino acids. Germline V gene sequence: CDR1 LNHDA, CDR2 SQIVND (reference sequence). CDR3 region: CASSANRASPHGYTF. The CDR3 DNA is TGTGCCAGTAGTGCCAACAGGGCCTCTCCCCATGGCTACACCTTC.

The CDR3 protein is CASSIYGTGYTF. For the CDR3, the DNA is TGTGCCAGTAGTATATACGGTACGGGCTACACCTTC. The J gene is TRBJ1-2, the V gene TRBV19; no clear D gene. The CDR3 is made up of 12 amino acids. Trimming cost V 2 bases and J 8 bases, with 9 bases left between them. Germline CDR1 reads LNHDA; CDR2 reads SQIVND (reference sequence).

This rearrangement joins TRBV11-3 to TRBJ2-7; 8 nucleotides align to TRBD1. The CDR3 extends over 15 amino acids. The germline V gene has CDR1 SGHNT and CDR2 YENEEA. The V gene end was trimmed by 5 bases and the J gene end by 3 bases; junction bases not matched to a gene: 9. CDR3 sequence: CASSRTGQVNYEQYF. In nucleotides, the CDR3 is TGTGCCAGCAGCCGCACGGGACAGGTTAACTACGAGCAGTACTTC.

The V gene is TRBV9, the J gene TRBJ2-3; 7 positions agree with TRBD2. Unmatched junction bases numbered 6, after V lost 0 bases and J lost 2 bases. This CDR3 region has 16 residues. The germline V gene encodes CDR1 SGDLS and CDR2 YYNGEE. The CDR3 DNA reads TGTGCCAGCAGCGTAGTCCACGGGAGGAACACAGATACGCAGTATTTT. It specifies CASSVVHGRNTDTQYF.

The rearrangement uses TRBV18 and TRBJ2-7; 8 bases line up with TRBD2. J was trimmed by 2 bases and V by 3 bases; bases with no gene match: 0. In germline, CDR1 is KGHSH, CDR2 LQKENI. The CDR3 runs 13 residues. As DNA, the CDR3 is TGTGCCAGCTCACCGGGACTAGCCTACGAGCAGTACTTC. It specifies CASSPGLAYEQYF. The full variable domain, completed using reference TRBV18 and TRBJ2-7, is NAGVMQNPRHLVRRRGQEARLRCSPMKGHSHVYWYRQLPEEGLKFMVYLQKENIIDESGMPKERFSAEFPKEGPSILRIQQVVRGDSAAYFCASSPGLAYEQYFGPGTRLTVT.

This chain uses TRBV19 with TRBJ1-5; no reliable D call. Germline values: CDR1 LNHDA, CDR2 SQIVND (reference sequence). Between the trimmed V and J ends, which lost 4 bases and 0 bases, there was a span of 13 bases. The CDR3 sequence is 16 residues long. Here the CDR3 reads CASSTLNRFSNQPQHF. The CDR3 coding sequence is TGTGCCAGTAGTACCCTCAATCGGTTTAGCAATCAGCCCCAGCATTTT.

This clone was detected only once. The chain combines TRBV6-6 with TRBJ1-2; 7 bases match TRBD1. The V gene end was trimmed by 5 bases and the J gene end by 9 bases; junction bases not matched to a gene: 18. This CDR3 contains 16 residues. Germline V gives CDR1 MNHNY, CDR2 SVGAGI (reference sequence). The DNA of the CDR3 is TGTGCCAGCAGTCAACCGACAGGGATCGGTCTAAGTAGCTACACCTTC. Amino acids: CASSQPTGIGLSSYTF.

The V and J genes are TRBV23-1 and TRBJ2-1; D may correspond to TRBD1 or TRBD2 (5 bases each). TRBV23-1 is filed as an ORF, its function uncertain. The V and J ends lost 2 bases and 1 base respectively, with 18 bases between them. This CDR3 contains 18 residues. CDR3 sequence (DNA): TGCGCCAGCAGTCAAGGCGGCCAGGGAGATTGGTCCTACAATGAGCAGTTCTTC. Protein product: CASSQGGQGDWSYNEQFF.